A single sample gave rise to the 13 T cell receptor beta chains below, sequenced in a study of T cell responses to AZD1222 COVID-19 vaccine. Assay used: immunoSEQ multiplex PCR; TCRdb lists only in-frame clones, some missing. This table has 180,000 or so clones, roughly 92% appearing once. The source material was peripheral blood, sampled 28 days after the second AZD1222 dose. The receptors stem from an adult who received the AZD1222 COVID-19 vaccine.

The rearrangement uses TRBV4-1 and TRBJ2-1; 12 positions match TRBD2. This CDR3 region has 17 residues. Looked up from germline, CDR1 is MGHRA and CDR2 is YSYEKL. The V segment lost 1 base and the J segment 5 bases; nucleotides outside the gene matches: 6. CDR3 sequence: CASSQGGLAGLNNEQFF. DNA for the CDR3: TGCGCCAGCAGCCAAGGAGGACTAGCGGGGCTAAACAATGAGCAGTTCTTC.

This chain connects TRBV6-5 to TRBJ2-5; 8 nucleotides match TRBD1. This CDR3 has 15 residues. Germline CDR1 is MNHEY and CDR2 is SVGAGI. V lost 5 bases and J lost 4; bases outside the gene matches: 9. The CDR3 here is CASSRPGQGGETQYF. CDR3 DNA sequence: TGTGCCAGCAGTCGCCCCGGACAGGGAGGAGAGACCCAGTACTTC.

This sequence joins TRBV4-2 and TRBJ1-5; no reliable D call. CDR1 and CDR2 from the germline V gene are LGHNA and YNFKEQ. The CDR3 has 13 residues. V lost 0 bases and J lost 4, with 4 bases in between. Here the CDR3 reads CASSQDTNQPQHF. The CDR3, as DNA: TGTGCCAGCAGCCAAGATACTAATCAGCCCCAGCATTTT.

This clone has just one count. The V gene is TRBV5-1, the J gene TRBJ2-3; the match to TRBD2 covers 9 bases. The germline V gene encodes CDR1 SGHRS and CDR2 YFSETQ. CDR3 size: 13 residues. V was pared by 4 bases and J by 9 bases, with 6 bases of the junction left unmatched. CDR3 coding DNA: TGCGCCAGCAGCCCCCCTAGCGGGGTCACGCAGTATTTT. Protein: CASSPPSGVTQYF.

The chain has TRBV7-6 and TRBJ2-1; D not resolved. This CDR3 is built from 12 residues. Trimming took 1 base from V and 9 from J, leaving 7 bases between them. Germline loops: CDR1 SGHVS, CDR2 FNYEAQ. The CDR3 region is CASSLVPGEQFF. CDR3 bases: TGTGCCAGCAGCTTAGTTCCGGGTGAGCAGTTCTTC.

This chain uses TRBV14 with TRBJ2-2; D not resolved. V lost 2 bases, J lost 1 base, and 11 bases lay in between. Germline CDR1 reads SGHDN; CDR2 reads FVKESK. The CDR3 spans 16 residues. DNA for the CDR3: TGTGCCAGCAGCCAAAGGCAGGTTCTGAACACCGGGGAGCTGTTTTTT. It specifies CASSQRQVLNTGELFF.

The V call is TRBV12-3 or TRBV12-4, the J call TRBJ1-1, with D tentatively TRBD1 (5 bases). With 3 bases removed from V and 10 bases from J, the gap between germline ends came to 9 bases. The CDR3 spans 11 residues. The CDR3 DNA follows: TGTGCCAGCAGTTTTCGGGGGGGAGCTTTCTTT. This gives the protein CASSFRGGAFF.

The chain couples TRBV5-4 to TRBJ1-5; D perhaps matches TRBD1 (5 bases). Germline CDR1 is SGHNT and CDR2 is YYREEE (reference sequence). V shed 2 bases and J shed 1 base, with 16 bases lying between them. CDR3 size: 17 residues. The CDR3 nucleotides read TGTGCCAGCAGCTTTAGAGGGGAAAGCGGAAGCAATCAGCCCCAGCATTTT. Translating it yields CASSFRGESGSNQPQHF.

The chain recombines TRBV7-7 with TRBJ2-2; no clear D gene. CDR1 is SSHAT and CDR2 is FNYEAQ in the germline V gene (reference sequence). This CDR3 has 14 amino acids. The V end was cut by 2 bases, the J end by 1 base, with 5 bases between. In DNA, the CDR3 is TGTGCCAGCAGCTTATCCGGGAACACCGGGGAGCTGTTTTTT. Amino acids: CASSLSGNTGELFF. The complete variable domain, with remaining parts taken from reference TRBV7-7 and TRBJ2-2, reads GAGVSQSPRYKVTKRGQDVTLRCDPISSHATLYWYQQALGQGPEFLTYFNYEAQPDKSGLPSDRFSAERPEGSISTLTIQRTEQRDSAMYRCASSLSGNTGELFFGEGSRLTVL.

The chain has TRBV19 and TRBJ1-5; D might be TRBD1 (5 bases). V was trimmed by 11 bases and J by 1 base, leaving 9 bases between them. Germline-derived CDR1 and CDR2 are LNHDA and SQIVND (reference sequence). The CDR3 runs to 12 residues. Here the CDR3 reads CACGGSNQPQHF. CDR3 coding DNA: TGTGCCTGCGGGGGGAGCAATCAGCCCCAGCATTTT.

This chain joins TRBV6-5 and TRBJ1-4; the D gene is possibly TRBD1 (5 bases). Germline CDR1 MNHEY, CDR2 SVGAGI. CDR3 length equals 15 residues. V lost 6 bases and J 8 bases, leaving 19 bases between the germline ends. Here the CDR3 DNA reads TGTGCCAGCAGGGGGCGTATCCGGGCCAGGGAAAAACTGTTTTTT. It yields the protein CASRGRIRAREKLFF.

Note on this clone: Germline and junction disagree at one end, which may indicate a read error. The V call is TRBV29-1, the J call TRBJ1-3; the D gene is possibly TRBD1 (6 bases). CDR3 length equals 14 residues. Per germline, CDR1 SQVTM and CDR2 ANQGSEA. The CDR3 sequence is CSVEGGLYGNTIYF. CDR3 in DNA: TGCAGCGTGGAAGGGGGGCTCTACGGAAACACCATATATTTT.

This clone came up once. This rearrangement joins TRBV2 to TRBJ1-1; TRBD1 matches 8 bases. CDR3 length equals 19 residues. In germline, CDR1 is SNHLY, CDR2 FYNNEI. After removal of 0 bases from V and 3 bases from J, the junction contained 15 bases not matched to a gene. CDR3 coding DNA: TGTGCCAGCAGTGAAGCGCTGGGGTTCAGGGGGCGGTCAGACACTGAAGCTTTCTTT. Protein: CASSEALGFRGRSDTEAFF.